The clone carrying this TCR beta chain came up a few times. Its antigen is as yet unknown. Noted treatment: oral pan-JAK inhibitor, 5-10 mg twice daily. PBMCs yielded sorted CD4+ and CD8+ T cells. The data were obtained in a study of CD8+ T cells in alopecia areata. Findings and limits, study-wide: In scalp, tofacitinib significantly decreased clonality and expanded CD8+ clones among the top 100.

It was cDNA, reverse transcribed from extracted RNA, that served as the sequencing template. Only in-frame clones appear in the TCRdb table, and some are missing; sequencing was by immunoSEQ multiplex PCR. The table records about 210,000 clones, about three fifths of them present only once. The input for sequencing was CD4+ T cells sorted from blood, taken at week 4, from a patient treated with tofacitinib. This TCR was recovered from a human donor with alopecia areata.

The CDR3 region is CASKDSFNEKLFF. CDR3 DNA sequence: TGTGCCAGCAAGGACAGCTTTAATGAAAAACTGTTTTTT. The V and J genes are TRBV2 and TRBJ1-4; tentative D call: TRBD1 (6 bases). The CDR3 contains 13 residues. With 7 bases removed from V and 4 bases from J, the gap between germline ends came to 10 bases. Per the germline V gene, CDR1 is SNHLY and CDR2 is FYNNEI.